These 25 T cell receptor beta chains originate from one sample sequenced in a study of CD39 and CD103 CD8 tumor-infiltrating T cells (dated by TCRdb to the late 2010s). Receptor amplification or capture employed the immunoSEQ multiplex PCR assay. In its TCRdb copy, this immuneACCESS table keeps in-frame sequences only and misses some clones. Where compared with another copy, unresolved V genes explain less than half of these, and the others have no known cause. Counted in this sample were approximately 17,000 clones; just over 90% of them appeared once. About 4.5% of the sample comes from the top ten. Sequencing was done on a sample of CD8+ T cells sorted from blood. Sample cell subset or site, as interpreted from the label and publication: total memory CD8 T cells (CD45RA-CCR7+/-) from blood or uninvolved lymph node. These TCRs come from a human donor with head and neck squamous cell carcinoma.

This chain connects TRBV19 to TRBJ1-1; D gene uncertain. The CDR3 sequence is 12 residues long. In germline, CDR1 is LNHDA, CDR2 SQIVND (reference sequence). V lost 4 bases and J 5 bases, leaving 8 bases between the germline ends. The CDR3 is CASSKGITEAFF. The DNA of the CDR3 is TGTGCCAGTAGTAAGGGAATTACTGAAGCTTTCTTT. The full variable domain, rest sourced from reference TRBV19 and TRBJ1-1, is DGGITQSPKYLFRKEGQNVTLSCEQNLNHDAMYWYRQDPGQGLRLIYYSQIVNDFQKGDIAEGYSVSREKKESFPLTVTSAQKNPTAFYLCASSKGITEAFFGQGTRLTVV.

The chain employs TRBV7-6 and TRBJ1-2, with D unclear. The V and J ends lost 5 bases and 0 bases respectively, with 19 bases between them. Germline CDR1 reads SGHVS; CDR2 reads FNYEAQ. The CDR3 loop spans 17 amino acids. The CDR3 DNA follows: TGTGCCAGCAGCCCTAAAGGCCGGGAATGGACTAACTATGGCTACACCTTC. Encoded protein: CASSPKGREWTNYGYTF.

CDR3 sequence reads: CASSLAYSVSDTQYF. The CDR3 nucleotides are TGTGCCAGCAGCTTAGCGTATTCGGTCTCCGATACGCAGTATTTT. The J gene is TRBJ2-3, the V gene TRBV7-8, with D unresolved. Trimming left V 0 bases short and J 6 bases short, with 13 bases between. Per the germline V gene, CDR1 is SGHVS and CDR2 is FQNEAQ. The length of the CDR3 is 15 residues.

The chain links TRBV7-6 to TRBJ2-1, with D tentatively TRBD2 (5 bases). The CDR3 length is 13 residues. The germline gives CDR1 SGHVS, CDR2 FNYEAQ. With 3 bases removed from V and 6 bases from J, the gap between germline ends came to 9 bases. CDR3 bases: TGTGCCAGCAGCTTGGGCGGGCGCAATGAGCAGTTCTTC. This encodes CASSLGGRNEQFF.

The chain couples TRBV2 to TRBJ2-1, with TRBD2 identical over 10 bases. This CDR3 is 16 amino acids long. CDR1 is SNHLY, CDR2 FYNNEI, per germline. J gave up 4 bases and V 6 bases, and 9 bases lay outside the gene matches. The CDR3 is CASSGGGTSAYNEQFF. CDR3 DNA sequence: TGTGCCAGCAGCGGGGGGGGGACTAGCGCTTACAATGAGCAGTTCTTC. The full variable domain, with the rest looked up from reference TRBV2 and TRBJ2-1, is EPEVTQTPSHQVTQMGQEVILRCVPISNHLYFYWYRQILGQKVEFLVSFYNNEISEKSEIFDDQFSVERPDGSNFTLKIRSTKLEDSAMYFCASSGGGTSAYNEQFFGPGTRLTVL.

The rearrangement uses TRBV4-1 and TRBJ1-6; no definite D call. Germline values: CDR1 MGHRA, CDR2 YSYEKL. The CDR3 sequence is 16 residues long. Trimming shortened V by 0 bases and J by 4 bases, and 10 bases separated the two germline ends. CDR3 region: CASSQEGLSYNSPLHF. DNA for the CDR3: TGCGCCAGCAGCCAAGAGGGCCTGTCTTATAATTCACCCCTCCACTTT.

The chain is built from TRBV6-5 and TRBJ1-2, with TRBD1 matching 10 bases. Germline trimming cut 2 bases from V and 3 bases from J; bases unmatched to any gene: 6. Germline V CDR1 and CDR2: MNHEY, SVGAGI. The CDR3 runs to 16 residues. CDR3 nucleotides: TGTGCCAGCAGTTACCATCCGGGACAGGGGTACTATGGCTACACCTTC. This encodes CASSYHPGQGYYGYTF.

This clone was observed once. This rearrangement joins TRBV4-1 to TRBJ1-1; tentative D call: TRBD1 (5 bases). CDR1 is MGHRA, CDR2 YSYEKL, per germline. Trimming removed 5 bases at V and 0 bases at J, with 10 bases between. The CDR3 runs to 14 residues. CDR3 protein: CASSETDLNTEAFF. Here the CDR3 DNA reads TGCGCCAGCAGCGAGACAGATCTGAACACTGAAGCTTTCTTT.

J is TRBJ1-1 and V is TRBV5-1; D is ambiguous. The germline V gene has CDR1 SGHRS and CDR2 YFSETQ. This CDR3 has 13 amino acids. V lost 0 bases to trimming and J lost 0 bases, with 3 bases between them. This chain's CDR3 is CASSLELNTEAFF. In DNA form, the CDR3 reads TGCGCCAGCAGCTTGGAATTGAACACTGAAGCTTTCTTT.

CDR3 sequence (DNA): TGTGCCAGTAGTCCATGGACTAGCGGGGGAGATAACAAAGAGACCCAGTTCTTC. As protein: CASSPWTSGGDNKETQFF. The chain joins TRBV19 to TRBJ2-1; TRBD2 matches at 13 bases. The CDR3 runs 18 residues. Germline lookup yields CDR1 LNHDA and CDR2 SQIVND (reference sequence). Unmatched junction bases numbered 20, after V lost 5 bases and J lost 13 bases.

As DNA, the CDR3 is TGTGCCAGCAGCCCCACTGGACTCTGGGGGACCCAGTACTTC. Translation: CASSPTGLWGTQYF. The chain combines TRBV9 with TRBJ2-5, with D possibly matching TRBD2 (5 bases). The CDR3 loop spans 14 amino acids. The germline V and J ends were trimmed by 4 bases and 7 bases, with 17 bases remaining between them. Germline CDR1 SGDLS, CDR2 YYNGEE.

The chain joins TRBV9 to TRBJ2-1, with 12 bases aligning to TRBD2. Trimming took 0 bases from V and 2 from J; bases not matched to a gene: 9. Germline loops: CDR1 SGDLS, CDR2 YYNGEE. The CDR3 consists of 19 residues. CDR3 region: CASSVASGGALLPYNEQFF. The CDR3 coding sequence is TGTGCCAGCAGCGTAGCTAGCGGGGGGGCACTTCTTCCCTACAATGAGCAGTTCTTC.

V gene TRBV7-9 combines with J gene TRBJ2-7, with D possibly matching TRBD2 (5 bases). Trimming took off 0 bases at V and 4 bases at J, with 16 bases between the two ends. The CDR3 loop spans 16 amino acids. Looked up from germline, CDR1 is SEHNR and CDR2 is FQNEAQ (reference sequence). CDR3 sequence reads: CASSLAGSRERYEQYF. The CDR3 nucleotides are TGTGCCAGCAGCTTAGCAGGGTCGAGGGAGCGGTACGAGCAGTACTTC.

The chain uses TRBV7-9 and TRBJ1-1, with a possible D match to TRBD1 (5 bases). Germline CDR1 and CDR2: SEHNR and FQNEAQ (reference sequence). Trimming took 2 bases from V and 8 from J, leaving 9 bases between them. The CDR3 length is 12 residues. CDR3 residues: CASSLTGEEAFF. The CDR3, as DNA: TGTGCCAGCAGCTTAACAGGCGAAGAAGCTTTCTTT.

The V and J genes are TRBV7-9 and TRBJ1-4, with 8 bases matching TRBD1. Germline V CDR1 and CDR2: SEHNR, FQNEAQ (reference sequence). Losses at the gene ends were 5 bases for V and 8 bases for J; bases not matched to a gene: 16. The CDR3 length is 17 residues. This CDR3 is CASSQDLEGQVREKLFF. In DNA form, the CDR3 reads TGTGCCAGCAGCCAAGATTTGGAGGGACAGGTGCGGGAAAAACTGTTTTTT.

The J gene is TRBJ1-1, the V gene TRBV7-9; D call uncertain. This CDR3 is 12 amino acids long. V was cut by 2 bases and J by 5 bases, with 6 bases left in between. Per the germline V gene, CDR1 is SEHNR and CDR2 is FQNEAQ (reference sequence). The CDR3 loop reads CASSLRFTEAFF. The DNA of the CDR3 is TGTGCCAGCAGCTTAAGGTTTACTGAAGCTTTCTTT.

This rearrangement joins TRBV7-9 to TRBJ2-5, with a possible D match to TRBD1 (6 bases). The CDR3 spans 14 residues. Germline loops: CDR1 SEHNR, CDR2 FQNEAQ (reference sequence). V lost 4 bases and J 1 base, leaving 10 bases between the germline ends. The chain's CDR3 is CASSSGVGQETQYF. CDR3 DNA sequence: TGTGCCAGCAGCTCAGGGGTGGGCCAAGAGACCCAGTACTTC.

This clone is a singleton in its sample. The chain has TRBV11-2 and TRBJ2-1; possibly TRBD1 for D (5 bases). This CDR3 spans 18 amino acids. The germline CDR1 and CDR2 sequences are SGHAT and FQNNGV. The V and J ends lost 2 bases and 5 bases respectively, with 22 bases between them. The CDR3 spells CASSLFLGEANNDNEQFF. DNA of the CDR3: TGTGCCAGCAGCTTATTCTTAGGGGAAGCAAACAACGACAATGAGCAGTTCTTC.

This chain connects TRBV5-1 to TRBJ2-1, with 9 bases fitting TRBD2. Trimming cost V 3 bases and J 5 bases; bases outside gene matches: 9. CDR3 size: 16 residues. CDR1 and CDR2 (germline): SGHRS, YFSETQ. The DNA for the CDR3 is TGCGCCAGCAGCTCATTTTTAGCGGGGGCAGACAATGAGCAGTTCTTC. It specifies CASSSFLAGADNEQFF.

The chain employs TRBV7-9 and TRBJ2-7; 8 bases align to TRBD2. The CDR3 has 19 amino acids. Germline trimming cut 3 bases from V and 5 bases from J; bases unmatched to any gene: 21. Germline V CDR1 and CDR2: SEHNR, FQNEAQ (reference sequence). The CDR3 here is CASSLGVVGRGGFPDEQYF. CDR3 DNA sequence: TGTGCCAGCAGCTTGGGTGTAGTCGGGAGGGGGGGGTTTCCCGACGAGCAGTACTTC. Together with reference TRBV7-9 and TRBJ2-7, the CDR3 gives the full variable domain: DTGVSQNPRHKITKRGQNVTFRCDPISEHNRLYWYRQTLGQGPEFLTYFQNEAQLEKSRLLSDRFSAERPKGSFSTLEIQRTEQGDSAMYLCASSLGVVGRGGFPDEQYFGPGTRLTVT.

The rearrangement links TRBV13 to TRBJ1-2, with 8 bases that match TRBD1. From germline, CDR1 is PRHDT and CDR2 FYEKMQ (reference sequence). With 2 bases clipped from V and 4 bases from J, the junction kept 3 bases outside the gene matches. The CDR3 runs to 14 residues. The DNA of the CDR3 is TGTGCCAGCAGCTTAACAGGGGGTCTCTATGGCTACACCTTC. This translates into CASSLTGGLYGYTF. Full variable domain (remainder filled in from reference TRBV13 and TRBJ1-2): AAGVIQSPRHLIKEKRETATLKCYPIPRHDTVYWYQQGPGQDPQFLISFYEKMQSDKGSIPDRFSAQQFSDYHSELNMSSLELGDSALYFCASSLTGGLYGYTFGSGTRLTVV.

This chain links TRBV4-1 with TRBJ1-1, with 7 bases fitting TRBD1. J was trimmed by 4 bases and V by 3 bases; bases with no gene match: 2. Germline values: CDR1 MGHRA, CDR2 YSYEKL. The CDR3 loop spans 13 amino acids. The CDR3 DNA reads TGCGCCAGCAGCCATCCAGGGGGCACTGAAGCTTTCTTT. Protein product: CASSHPGGTEAFF.

The genes are TRBV6-6 and TRBJ2-7; possible D gene TRBD2, 5 bases. V lost 0 bases, J lost 7 bases, and 13 bases lay in between. CDR3 length: 14 amino acids. Germline lookup yields CDR1 MNHNY and CDR2 SVGAGI (reference sequence). The CDR3 spells CASSYSVEVEEQYF. The CDR3 bases are TGTGCCAGCAGTTACTCGGTGGAGGTGGAGGAGCAGTACTTC.

The V gene is TRBV19, the J gene TRBJ1-1, with D tentatively TRBD1 (6 bases). The germline V gene encodes CDR1 LNHDA and CDR2 SQIVND (reference sequence). This CDR3 contains 11 residues. The V gene lost 6 bases and the J gene lost 8 bases, with 10 bases spanning the gap. The CDR3 region is CASRLGTEAFF. As DNA, the CDR3 is TGTGCCAGTAGACTAGGGACAGAAGCTTTCTTT. Using reference TRBV19 and TRBJ1-1 for the parts outside the CDR3, the full variable domain is DGGITQSPKYLFRKEGQNVTLSCEQNLNHDAMYWYRQDPGQGLRLIYYSQIVNDFQKGDIAEGYSVSREKKESFPLTVTSAQKNPTAFYLCASRLGTEAFFGQGTRLTVV.

This chain connects TRBV7-9 to TRBJ2-5; perhaps TRBD1 as D (6 bases). The germline V gene encodes CDR1 SEHNR and CDR2 FQNEAQ (reference sequence). Between the trimmed V and J ends, which lost 2 bases and 5 bases, there was a span of 15 bases. This CDR3 region has 15 residues. The CDR3 bases are TGTGCCAGCAGCTTATCCCCACAGGGAGTGGAGACCCAGTACTTC. This sequence encodes CASSLSPQGVETQYF.